This T cell receptor (beta chain) was captured in a study of blood T cells in healthy people across ages. Study outcomes and limitations: More naive CD4+ cells and higher diversity marked long-lived donors relative to aged donors.

V was pared by 8 bases and J by 3 bases, with 14 bases between. The CDR3 is made up of 14 amino acids. Germline-derived CDR1 and CDR2 are MDHEN and SYDVKM. Primed by a sample-barcoded 5' primer and a J-beta primer mix, a second PCR proceeded for 7 to 11 cycles. TCRdb processed the 5' RACE reads anew with MiXCR; each CDR3 protein has one entry. The data contain under 1,100,000 distinct CDR3 sequences, 25% of them seen just once; the ten biggest clones take up around 0.75%. As concerns this clonotype: Its target is unknown.

Another study also made use of these data, one on T cells of mothers and their children.

The rearrangement links TRBV28 to TRBJ2-1; tentatively, D is TRBD1 (6 bases). This receptor was obtained from a girl aged 2 to 10 in good health. Material: blood. The DNA of the CDR3 is TGTGCCAGCTCAGGGGCAAAAGGCTACAATGAGCAGTTCTTC. Its protein is CASSGAKGYNEQFF.